This is a list of T cell receptor beta chains from one sample in a study of T cell repertoires in cytomegalovirus infection. The antigens for these receptors are not known. Using its own MiXCR run on the reads, TCRdb lists one record per CDR3 protein. The profile covers about 920,000 distinct CDR3 sequences, with 30% to 40% appearing a single time and roughly 13% taken by the ten largest. Sample: cultured CD8+ T cells from PBMCs, taken from culture after CMV antigen stimulation. The receptors come from a human donor in good health (CMV status not recorded). Some clones in this sample may be carry-over from other donors' samples. The CDR3 runs from the conserved cysteine through the conserved F or W. The order of the fields is V gene, J gene, D gene, clone size, CDR3 protein, CDR3 DNA. A D gene is named only where the DNA matches it firmly. Some rows mark clone size as missing; the rest say once, few, many or name a class of expanded clone.

TRBV19	TRBJ2-1	TRBD1	NA	CASSISGQTNNEQFF	TGTGCCAGTAGTATATCGGGACAGACTAACAATGAGCAGTTCTTC
TRBV3-1	TRBJ2-1	TRBD2	NA	CASQVAWGGSYNEQFF	TGTGCCAGCCAAGTAGCCTGGGGGGGCTCCTACAATGAGCAGTTCTTC
TRBV7-6	TRBJ1-5	NA	many	CASSLTDGLNQPQHF	TGTGCCAGCAGCTTAACGGACGGACTAAATCAGCCCCAGCATTTT
TRBV27	TRBJ1-2	TRBD1	NA	CASGTGALYGYTF	TGTGCCAGCGGAACAGGGGCTCTATATGGCTACACCTTC
TRBV25-1	TRBJ2-7	TRBD1	NA	CASSEFGQASEQYF	TGTGCCAGCAGTGAATTCGGACAGGCCTCCGAGCAGTACTTC
TRBV28	TRBJ2-1	NA	NA	CASSLGAGAQFF	TGTGCCAGCAGCCTCGGGGCCGGGGCGCAGTTCTTC
TRBV4-1	TRBJ1-1	TRBD1	NA	CASSQKRTGFTEAFF	TGCGCCAGCAGCCAGAAGAGGACAGGCTTCACTGAAGCTTTCTTT
TRBV7-9	TRBJ2-3	NA	many	CASSPPGSTTDTQYF	TGTGCCAGCAGCCCCCCGGGCAGTACCACAGATACGCAGTATTTT
TRBV19	TRBJ1-1	NA	NA	CASRRDIRNTEAFF	TGTGCCAGTAGACGGGACATCCGGAACACTGAAGCTTTCTTT
TRBV5-4	TRBJ2-1	NA	NA	CASSFGTSEQFF	TGTGCCAGCAGTTTCGGGACAAGTGAGCAGTTCTTC
TRBV6-4	TRBJ2-1	NA	NA	CASSDSTLGRREQFF	TGTGCCAGCAGTGACTCGACACTAGGAAGACGCGAGCAGTTCTTC
TRBV29-1	TRBJ2-7	NA	once	CSGREEISYEQYF	TGCAGCGGGAGGGAGGAGATCTCCTACGAGCAGTACTTC
TRBV7-2	TRBJ2-2	TRBD2	many	CASSPWGGGAFRDTGELFF	TGTGCCAGCAGCCCCTGGGGCGGGGGGGCCTTCCGGGACACCGGGGAGCTGTTTTTT
TRBV4-1	TRBJ2-3	TRBD2	few	CASSPGLADTDTQYF	TGTGCTAGCAGCCCAGGACTAGCGGACACAGATACGCAGTATTTT
TRBV7-9	TRBJ2-3	TRBD2	few	CASSLPFGGDTQYF	TGTGCCAGCAGCTTACCTTTCGGGGGGGATACGCAGTATTTT
TRBV7-6	TRBJ2-1	NA	few	CASSLEAGAGDEQFF	TGTGCCAGCAGCTTAGAGGCGGGGGCGGGAGATGAGCAGTTCTTC
TRBV5-4	TRBJ1-6	NA	NA	CASSLDLTLPYNSPLHF	TGTGCCAGCAGCTTGGACCTGACACTCCCTTATAATTCACCCCTCCACTTT
TRBV5-4	TRBJ2-5	TRBD2	NA	CASSFGSPTSGEQETQYF	TGTGCCAGCAGCTTTGGGTCCCCGACTAGCGGGGAACAAGAGACCCAGTACTTC
TRBV10-2	TRBJ1-1	NA	NA	CASSDLRGEATEAFF	TGCGCCAGCAGTGACCTTCGGGGCGAGGCCACTGAAGCTTTCTTT
TRBV11-3	TRBJ2-2	NA	NA	CASSIYSDTGELFF	TGTGCCAGCAGCATCTACAGCGACACCGGGGAGCTGTTTTTT
TRBV6-2/TRBV6-3	TRBJ1-6	NA	NA	CASGVSPLHF	TGTGCCAGCGGGGTTTCACCCCTCCACTTT
TRBV7-6	TRBJ2-1	NA	many	CASSLVAGGGAHNEQFF	TGTGCCAGCAGCTTAGTGGCCGGAGGGGGCGCCCACAATGAGCAGTTCTTC
TRBV28	TRBJ2-1	NA	NA	CASSLEGFLHNEQFF	TGTGCCAGCAGTTTGGAGGGTTTCCTCCACAATGAGCAGTTCTTC
TRBV23-1	TRBJ2-3	TRBD2	NA	CASSQPPCGTSDIDTQYF	TGCGCCAGCAGTCAGCCCCCTTGCGGGACTAGCGATATAGATACGCAGTATTTT
TRBV7-9	TRBJ2-3	NA	NA	CASSLSKDTQYF	TGTGCCAGCAGCTTAAGTAAAGATACGCAGTATTTT
TRBV5-5	TRBJ1-1	NA	few	CASSLEPANTEAFF	TGTGCCAGCAGCTTGGAACCAGCGAACACTGAAGCTTTCTTT
TRBV11-2	TRBJ2-5	NA	NA	CASSLSQGYGETQYF	TGTGCCAGCAGCTTATCCCAGGGTTATGGGGAGACCCAGTACTTC
TRBV4-2	TRBJ1-4	TRBD1	few	CASSQEPGQGDGEEKLFF	TGTGCCAGCAGCCAAGAACCGGGACAGGGGGACGGTGAGGAAAAACTGTTTTTT
TRBV7-6	TRBJ1-1	NA	few	CASSPRVLAEAFF	TGTGCCAGCAGCCCCAGGGTCCTCGCTGAAGCTTTCTTT
TRBV7-6	TRBJ1-1	NA	NA	CASSLVGDEVNTEAFF	TGTGCCAGCAGCTTGGTAGGGGACGAAGTGAACACTGAAGCTTTCTTT
TRBV6-6	TRBJ2-7	NA	few	CSAGVEQYF	TGTTCCGCCGGGGTAGAGCAGTACTTC
TRBV5-6	TRBJ2-1	NA	few	CASSLESRGFYVSTNEQFF	TGTGCCAGCAGCTTGGAGTCTAGGGGATTTTATGTGAGTACAAATGAGCAGTTCTTC
TRBV7-9	TRBJ2-2	TRBD1	many	CASSLGLGQTNTGELFF	TGTGCCAGCAGCTTGGGATTGGGACAGACGAACACCGGGGAGCTGTTTTTT
TRBV5-1	TRBJ2-1	NA	few	CASSLPGGEYNEQFF	TGCGCCAGCAGCTTGCCAGGGGGGGAGTACAATGAGCAGTTCTTC
TRBV7-6	TRBJ2-2	NA	many	CASSLLGGPTGELFF	TGTGCCAGCAGCTTACTCGGGGGCCCCACCGGGGAGCTGTTTTTT
TRBV12-3/TRBV12-4	TRBJ1-1	NA	many	CASSLLAGTEAFF	TGTGCCAGCAGTTTACTCGCCGGCACTGAAGCTTTCTTT
TRBV10-3	TRBJ2-3	TRBD2	few	CAISESAGGTTDTQYF	TGTGCCATCAGTGAGTCGGCCGGGGGGACCACAGATACGCAGTATTTT
TRBV5-5	TRBJ2-1	NA	NA	CASSSLDKVNEQFF	TGTGCCAGCAGCTCCCTAGACAAAGTTAATGAGCAGTTCTTC
TRBV2	TRBJ2-7	NA	once	CASSEDQGYYEQYF	TGTGCCAGCAGTGAAGATCAGGGTTACTACGAGCAGTACTTC
TRBV6-5	TRBJ1-1	TRBD1	NA	CVSIGRDRGTEAFF	TGTGTCAGCATCGGACGGGACAGGGGCACTGAAGCTTTCTTT
TRBV6-2/TRBV6-3	TRBJ1-1	NA	NA	CASNLEWGKSAFF	TGTGCCAGCAACTTGGAGTGGGGGAAAAGTGCTTTCTTT
TRBV29-1	TRBJ2-2	NA	NA	CSVDTANTGELFF	TGCAGCGTTGACACAGCGAACACCGGGGAGCTGTTTTTT
TRBV6-5	TRBJ2-2	NA	NA	CASSYGRDTGELFF	TGTGCCAGCAGTTACGGGCGGGACACCGGGGAGCTGTTTTTT
TRBV7-8	TRBJ1-1	NA	NA	CASSHRAQNTEAFF	TGTGCCAGCAGTCACAGGGCCCAGAACACTGAAGCTTTCTTT
TRBV7-4	TRBJ1-2	NA	NA	CASSLATVANYGYTF	TGTGCCAGCAGCTTAGCGACGGTAGCTAACTATGGCTACACCTTC
TRBV25-1	TRBJ1-1	NA	NA	CASSRGSRNTEAFF	TGTGCCAGCAGTCGGGGATCCCGGAACACTGAAGCTTTCTTT
TRBV7-6	TRBJ2-1	NA	many	CASSAEYNEQFF	TGTGCCAGCAGCGCCGAGTACAATGAGCAGTTCTTC
TRBV19	TRBJ1-2	NA	NA	CASSRRQRDKEYGYTF	TGTGCCAGTAGTCGCCGACAGCGGGACAAGGAGTATGGCTACACCTTC
TRBV4-1	TRBJ2-2	NA	NA	CASSHPGLNTGELFF	TGCGCCAGCAGCCATCCGGGGCTGAACACCGGGGAGCTGTTTTTT
TRBV29-1	TRBJ2-7	TRBD1	NA	CSAGTESYEQYF	TGCAGTGCCGGGACAGAATCCTACGAGCAGTACTTC
TRBV19	TRBJ2-7	NA	NA	CASSSGFTYEQYF	TGTGCCAGTAGTTCGGGTTTCACCTACGAGCAGTACTTC
TRBV6-2/TRBV6-3	TRBJ2-4	NA	NA	CASTDSTDIQYF	TGTGCCAGCACGGACAGCACGGACATTCAGTACTTC
TRBV4-1	TRBJ1-2	NA	many	CASSSGGGYTF	TGCGCCAGCAGCTCCGGGGGTGGCTACACCTTC
TRBV7-6	TRBJ2-1	NA	many	CASSFPLGPSPYNEQFF	TGTGCCAGCAGCTTCCCCCTCGGGCCTTCCCCCTACAATGAGCAGTTCTTC